The source of this T cell receptor (beta chain) is a study of OX40 agonist ivuxolimab in advanced cancers. Study outcomes and limitations: Several nonresponders also turned out to have low normalized T-cell clonal expansion. Both blood CD4+ and CD8+ T cells showed clonal growth by week 6 at 0.1 to 3.0 mg/kg. On average, CD8+ T cells showed a greater number of expanded clones than CD4+.

In germline, CDR1 is SGHKS, CDR2 YYEKEE (reference sequence). There are 12 residues in the CDR3. The ends were cut back, 0 bases at V and 6 bases at J, with 3 bases in the middle. Comment on this clone: Its antigen is undetermined.

Sequenced by immunoSEQ multiplex PCR; TCRdb stores in-frame clones only, minus some. The table includes 70,000 to 80,000 clones, about 90% detected once. Blood was sampled at baseline, cycle 4 day 1, and cycle 7 day 1. Sequencing used CD4+ or CD8+ T cells sorted from blood, obtained in a trial of the OX40 agonist ivuxolimab. V gene TRBV5-5 combines with J gene TRBJ2-2; no firm D call. The receptor was derived from an adult with an advanced solid tumor such as melanoma, head and neck, liver or kidney cancer. The CDR3: CASSLEAGELFF. The CDR3 DNA follows: TGTGCCAGCAGCTTGGAGGCCGGGGAGCTGTTTTTT.